Listed below are T cell receptor beta chains from one sample, sequenced in a study of response to subunit inactivated influenza vaccine. A single record per CDR3 protein comes from TCRdb applying MiXCR to the RT-PCR reads. This table has 550,000 to 650,000 distinct CDR3 sequences, 12% appearing once. The sequencing here drew on PBMCs from blood, taken on the day of vaccination. These receptors were obtained from a man aged 50 or older who received an inactivated influenza vaccine. Each CDR3 is given with its conserved first and last residue. The D gene is left open where the match is weak. Some rows have no size entry. The others give once, few or many, or a class for an expanded clone.

j_call clone_size d_call v_call cdr3_nt cdr3_aa
TRBJ2-3 once TRBD2 TRBV7-9 TGTGCCAGAAGCTTAGCGGGGGGGACAGATACGCAGTATTTT CARSLAGGTDTQYF
TRBJ1-6 . . TRBV7-9 TGTGCCAGCAGCTTAGTTCGATACTCCTATAATTCACCCCTCCACTTT CASSLVRYSYNSPLHF
TRBJ1-3 . . TRBV12-3/TRBV12-4 TGTGCCAGCAGTTTGCAAGGGGGAGCTGGAAACACCATATATTTT CASSLQGGAGNTIYF
TRBJ2-3 many . TRBV12-3/TRBV12-4 TGTGCCAGCAGCCCAACCGGGACCCCAGGTACGCAGTATTTT CASSPTGTPGTQYF
TRBJ2-7 few . TRBV12-3/TRBV12-4 TGTGCCAGCAGTTTGAGCAGGGAGAAGGGATCCTACGAGCAGTACTTC CASSLSREKGSYEQYF
TRBJ2-1 few . TRBV19 TGTGCCTCCGGGCGGGTAGCAACGTCCAACAATGAGCAGTTCTTC CASGRVATSNNEQFF
TRBJ1-6 many TRBD1 TRBV3-1 TGTGCCAGCAGCTACAGGGGGCGGAATTCACCCCTCCACTTT CASSYRGRNSPLHF
TRBJ2-1 few TRBD2 TRBV6-1 TGTGCCAGCAGCACGGGACTAGCGGGGGATAAAACCCACAATGAGCAGTTCTTC CASSTGLAGDKTHNEQFF
TRBJ2-1 . . TRBV6-1 TGTGCCAGCAGTCAACGGGCCTCGCGGGCCTCCTTCAATGAGCAGTTCTTC CASSQRASRASFNEQFF
TRBJ1-1 . . TRBV6-5 TGTGCCAGCAGTCCCGGGGGAAATCAAGCTTTCTTT CASSPGGNQAFF
TRBJ2-7 many . TRBV20-1 TGCAGTGCTAGAAGCAGGGCCTACGAGCAGTACTTC CSARSRAYEQYF
TRBJ2-2 many TRBD1 TRBV7-3 TGTGCCAGCAGCACAAGGGACAGGCGATCTAACACCGGGGAGCTGTTTTTT CASSTRDRRSNTGELFF
TRBJ2-7 many . TRBV20-1 TGCAGTGCTAGAGGGCAAGGTCTCTCCTACGAGCAGTACTTC CSARGQGLSYEQYF
TRBJ2-5 . TRBD2 TRBV6-2/TRBV6-3 TGTGCCAGCAGTTTGGTGCGGGGGGGCTGGGGGGAGACCCAGTACTTC CASSLVRGGWGETQYF
TRBJ2-2 few TRBD1 TRBV7-7 TGTGCTAGCAGTCGACAGGGTGTCGGGGAGCTGTTTTTT CASSRQGVGELFF
TRBJ1-1 few . TRBV3-1 TGTGCCAGCCATGGTCTCAGGAACACTGAAGCTTTCTTT CASHGLRNTEAFF
TRBJ2-3 . TRBD2 TRBV20-1 TGCAGTGTTACGACTAGCGGGAGACCCCCGAGGGCAGATACGCAGTATTTT CSVTTSGRPPRADTQYF
TRBJ1-1 . . TRBV5-5 TGTGCCATGAGCCCCTGGCCAAGCACTGAAGCTTTCTTT CAMSPWPSTEAFF
TRBJ1-1 few . TRBV12-3/TRBV12-4 TGTGCCAGCAGTTTTGGGTGGGGGACTGAAGCTTTCTTT CASSFGWGTEAFF
TRBJ1-5 few . TRBV7-6 TGTGCCAGCAGCTTAGCTCCAGCCAGGGGCAATCAGCCCCAGCATTTT CASSLAPARGNQPQHF
TRBJ2-7 . . TRBV30 TGTGCCTGGAGTCCCGGGACCTTGAAGTACTTC CAWSPGTLKYF
TRBJ2-3 few . TRBV6-5 TGTGCCAGCAGTTACCGCCCAACTAGTTTAGATACGCAGTATTTT CASSYRPTSLDTQYF
TRBJ2-5 . . TRBV12-3/TRBV12-4 TGTGCCAGCAGACCAACTAGAGGCCAGGGAGAGACCCAGTACTTC CASRPTRGQGETQYF
TRBJ2-7 . TRBD1 TRBV3-1 TGTGCCAGCAGCCAAGGGAGAAGGGGGCGGCACGAGCAGTACTTC CASSQGRRGRHEQYF
TRBJ2-7 . TRBD1 TRBV5-1 TGCGCCAGCAGCTTTCACCGAGGGACAGGGCTTGAGCAGTACTTC CASSFHRGTGLEQYF
TRBJ1-3 few . TRBV18 TGTGCCAGCTCACCCACCATAGGGTCTGGAAACACCATATATTTT CASSPTIGSGNTIYF
TRBJ1-1 . TRBD1 TRBV4-1 TGCGCCAGCAGCCAAGATCTCTCGTTGTGGCAGGGGGCTGGGAACACTGAAGCTTTCTTT CASSQDLSLWQGAGNTEAFF
TRBJ2-7 . . TRBV5-1 TGCGCCAGCAGCTTGGATCCCTCCTACGAGCAGTACTTC CASSLDPSYEQYF
TRBJ2-1 . . TRBV12-3/TRBV12-4 TGTGCCAGCAGTTTCGGGGGTCGGGATGAGCAGTTCTTC CASSFGGRDEQFF
TRBJ1-4 many . TRBV25-1 TGTGCCACCACAGGGACGGGCGAAAAACTGTTTTTT CATTGTGEKLFF
TRBJ2-3 many . TRBV18 TGTGCCAGCTCACCATTGGGGATGCTGGATACGCAGTATTTT CASSPLGMLDTQYF
TRBJ2-1 . TRBD2 TRBV10-3 TGTGCCATCAGGGGGACTAGCGGTGACAATGAGCAGTTCTTC CAIRGTSGDNEQFF